The clone carrying this TCR beta chain was picked up many times. This specimen belongs to a study of T cells in Graves' hyperthyroidism and ophthalmopathy. The investigators amplified TCR beta CDR3 regions from RNA transcripts. When the TCR CDR3 underwent first-round RT-PCR, the HTBI primer set was used. Each CDR3 protein is one row after TCRdb ran MiXCR on the multiplex PCR reads. The sample gives about 560,000 distinct CDR3 sequences, around 17% of which show up once; about 18% is in the top ten. Participants, patients aged 18 to 65, had newly diagnosed hyperthyroidism with a duration under 2 months. V was trimmed by 3 bases and J by 3 bases, leaving 29 bases between them. CDR1 and CDR2 from the germline V gene are KGHDR and SFDVKD. The CDR3 covers 21 residues.

V usage is TRBV24-1 and J usage is TRBJ2-1; D possibly corresponds to TRBD2 (5 bases). The receptor was derived from a woman between 18 and 29 years old with Graves' hyperthyroidism. The sequenced sample consisted of blood. CDR3: CATSDRSSGWAAKPLYNEQFF. CDR3 DNA: TGTGCCACCAGTGATCGCTCAAGCGGATGGGCGGCTAAACCCCTCTACAATGAGCAGTTCTTC.